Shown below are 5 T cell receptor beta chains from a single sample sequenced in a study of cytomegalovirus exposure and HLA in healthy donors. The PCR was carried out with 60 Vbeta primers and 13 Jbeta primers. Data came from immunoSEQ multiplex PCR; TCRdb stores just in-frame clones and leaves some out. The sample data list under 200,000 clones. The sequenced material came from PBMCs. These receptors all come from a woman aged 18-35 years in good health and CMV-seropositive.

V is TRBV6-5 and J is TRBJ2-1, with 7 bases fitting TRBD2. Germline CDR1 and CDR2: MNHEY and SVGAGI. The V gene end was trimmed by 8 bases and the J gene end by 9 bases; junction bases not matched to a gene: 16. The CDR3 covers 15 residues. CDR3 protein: CASRLEAGVSVEQFF. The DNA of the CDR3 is TGTGCCAGCCGGCTTGAGGCGGGAGTTTCGGTTGAGCAGTTCTTC.

Here the CDR3 reads CASSSTSEAFF. CDR3 sequence (DNA): TGTGCCAGCAGTAGCACTTCTGAAGCTTTCTTT. The chain links TRBV6-1 to TRBJ1-1, with D uncertain. CDR1 MNHNS and CDR2 SASEGT come from the germline V gene. V dropped 5 bases and J dropped 6 bases, with 7 bases sitting between them. The CDR3 is 11 residues long.

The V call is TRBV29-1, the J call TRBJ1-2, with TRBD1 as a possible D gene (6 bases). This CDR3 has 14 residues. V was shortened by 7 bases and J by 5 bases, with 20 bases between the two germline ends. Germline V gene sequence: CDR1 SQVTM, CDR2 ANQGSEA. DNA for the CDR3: TGCAGCGCTGGCCGGGACACAGACCTTTATGGCTACACCTTC. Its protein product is CSAGRDTDLYGYTF.

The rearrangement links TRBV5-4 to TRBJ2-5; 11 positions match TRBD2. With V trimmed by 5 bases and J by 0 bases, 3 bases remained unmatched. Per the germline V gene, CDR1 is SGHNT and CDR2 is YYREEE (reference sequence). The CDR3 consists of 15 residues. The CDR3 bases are TGTGCCAGCAGAGGGGGACTAGCGGACCAAGAGACCCAGTACTTC. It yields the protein CASRGGLADQETQYF.

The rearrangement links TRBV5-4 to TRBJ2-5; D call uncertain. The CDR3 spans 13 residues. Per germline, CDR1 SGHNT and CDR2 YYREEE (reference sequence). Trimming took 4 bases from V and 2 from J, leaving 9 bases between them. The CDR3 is CASSRGTQETQYF. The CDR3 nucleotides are TGTGCCAGCAGCCGCGGAACACAAGAGACCCAGTACTTC.